Shown below are 25 T cell receptor beta chains from a single sample sequenced in a study of identical twins. TCRdb reprocessed the 5' RACE reads via MiXCR and lists one record per CDR3 protein. The sample yields over 200,000 distinct CDR3 sequences, about a tenth seen once. The source material was memory (CD45RO+) T cells sorted from blood. The receptor source for this set is a woman younger than 30 in good health.

The chain carries TRBV12-3 or TRBV12-4 and TRBJ2-5; no reliable D call. Between the trimmed V and J ends, which lost 3 bases and 7 bases, there was a span of 15 bases. This CDR3 contains 14 residues. The DNA for the CDR3 is TGTGCCAGCAGTTTGGGAAGCGCGTCAGGGACCCAGTACTTC. This translates into CASSLGSASGTQYF.

The chain joins TRBV5-6 to TRBJ2-1, with D perhaps assigned TRBD1 or TRBD2 (5 bases each). The CDR3 loop spans 17 amino acids. The germline V gene encodes CDR1 SGHDT and CDR2 YYEEEE. V gave up 0 bases and J gave up 3 bases, with 16 bases separating them. In nucleotides, the CDR3 is TGTGCCAGCAGCTTGGCCGGGGCCTCGGCCAACTACAATGAGCAGTTCTTC. It specifies CASSLAGASANYNEQFF.

In its sample, this clonotype was seen a few times. The gene calls are TRBV29-1 and TRBJ2-7; D gene uncertain. The germline V and J ends were trimmed by 7 bases and 0 bases, with 13 bases remaining between them. The CDR3 totals 13 residues. Germline-derived CDR1 and CDR2 are SQVTM and ANQGSEA. CDR3 DNA: TGCAGCGCTTGGGGAAAGGACTCCTACGAGCAGTACTTC. Amino acid sequence: CSAWGKDSYEQYF.

This clonotype was seen a handful of times. The chain carries TRBV12-3 or TRBV12-4 and TRBJ2-7, with D hard to call. The germline V and J ends were trimmed by 3 bases and 1 base, with 13 bases remaining between them. The CDR3 sequence is 15 residues long. CDR3 in amino acids: CASSFNVGQSYEQYF. The DNA of the CDR3 is TGTGCCAGCAGTTTTAATGTTGGGCAGTCCTACGAGCAGTACTTC.

The chain has TRBV15 and TRBJ2-3; TRBD1 agrees at 8 bases. The CDR3 totals 14 residues. The germline V gene has CDR1 LNHNV and CDR2 YYDKDF (reference sequence). V lost 2 bases to trimming and J lost 10 bases; unmatched junction nucleotides: 8. CDR3 residues: CATSRRMDRVAQYF. CDR3 sequence (DNA): TGTGCCACCAGCAGACGGATGGACAGGGTGGCGCAGTATTTT.

This clonotype occurred a few times. The chain joins TRBV7-8 to TRBJ2-6, with 7 bases fitting TRBD1. From germline, CDR1 is SGHVS and CDR2 FQNEAQ. CDR3 length: 14 amino acids. The V segment lost 10 bases and the J segment 2 bases; nucleotides outside the gene matches: 5. CDR3 loop: CATNDRAGANVLTF. As DNA, the CDR3 is TGTGCCACTAACGACAGGGCTGGGGCCAACGTCCTGACTTTC.

The chain recombines TRBV6-1 with TRBJ1-5; the D gene is possibly TRBD1 (5 bases). V was shortened by 5 bases and J by 8 bases, with 19 bases between the two germline ends. From germline, CDR1 is MNHNS and CDR2 SASEGT. CDR3 length: 15 residues. The CDR3 DNA follows: TGTGCCAGCAGTCCCCGTGGGAGGGGAAGTGAGCCCCAGCATTTT. The encoded protein is CASSPRGRGSEPQHF.

This clonotype was detected only a few times. V usage is TRBV12-3 or TRBV12-4 and J usage is TRBJ2-3, with D hard to call. CDR3 length: 15 residues. V was clipped by 2 bases and J by 2 bases, with 11 bases between them. The CDR3 bases are TGTGCCAGCAGTTTACGAGTGATCCTCACAGATACGCAGTATTTT. Translating it yields CASSLRVILTDTQYF.

This clonotype has a handful of counts. The chain uses TRBV4-3 and TRBJ1-1, with D possibly being TRBD1 (5 bases). Trimming pared 0 bases from V and 4 bases from J, leaving 9 bases between. CDR1 is LGHNA and CDR2 is YSLEER in the germline V gene. CDR3 length equals 14 residues. CDR3 in DNA: TGCGCCAGCAGCCAAGACAGGGTGGTCACTGAAGCTTTCTTT. Translating gives CASSQDRVVTEAFF.

V usage is TRBV20-1 and J usage is TRBJ2-3; 9 positions match TRBD1. After removal of 4 bases from V and 4 bases from J, the junction contained 9 bases not matched to a gene. The germline V gene has CDR1 DFQATT and CDR2 SNEGSKA (reference sequence). This CDR3 region has 15 residues. Written as DNA, the CDR3 is TGCAGTGCTACCCGAGGACAGGGGCGGGCAGATACGCAGTATTTT. Residues: CSATRGQGRADTQYF.

The rearrangement uses TRBV3-1 and TRBJ2-1, with 7 nucleotides matching TRBD2. This CDR3 spans 15 amino acids. V was pared by 1 base and J by 5 bases, with 5 bases of the junction left unmatched. Germline CDR1 reads LGHDT; CDR2 reads YNNKEL (reference sequence). CDR3 sequence reads: CASSQAAGTNNEQFF. The DNA for the CDR3 is TGTGCCAGCAGCCAAGCCGCAGGGACTAACAATGAGCAGTTCTTC.

V usage is TRBV18 and J usage is TRBJ2-1; 7 bases are a match to TRBD2. The CDR3 extends over 14 amino acids. The germline CDR1 and CDR2 sequences are KGHSH and LQKENI. With 8 bases clipped from V and 4 bases from J, the junction kept 8 bases outside the gene matches. CDR3 sequence (DNA): TGTGCCAGCACCCGACTAGCCGAGTACAATGAGCAGTTCTTC. This sequence encodes CASTRLAEYNEQFF.

The chain joins TRBV6-5 to TRBJ2-7; D gene unclear. V was trimmed by 4 bases and J by 7 bases, leaving 8 bases between them. The CDR3 length is 11 residues. CDR1 and CDR2 from the germline V gene are MNHEY and SVGAGI. CDR3 in amino acids: CASSSLSEQYF. CDR3 DNA: TGTGCCAGCAGTTCCCTCAGTGAGCAGTACTTC.

This clonotype was seen repeatedly, ten times or more. This sequence joins TRBV20-1 and TRBJ1-2, with D uncertain. V was trimmed by 5 bases and J by 4 bases, leaving 14 bases between them. The CDR3 is made up of 13 amino acids. The germline V gene has CDR1 DFQATT and CDR2 SNEGSKA (reference sequence). The CDR3 protein is CSAPTTDSYGYTF. For the CDR3, the DNA is TGCAGTGCTCCCACGACGGACTCCTATGGCTACACCTTC.

The chain carries TRBV4-1 and TRBJ2-7; TRBD2 matches at 11 bases. The V gene end was trimmed by 0 bases and the J gene end by 3 bases; junction bases not matched to a gene: 4. CDR3 length: 16 residues. Germline CDR1 is MGHRA and CDR2 is YSYEKL. CDR3 nucleotides: TGCGCCAGCAGCCAAGAGACTAGCGGGGTGATCTACGAGCAGTACTTC. Amino acid sequence: CASSQETSGVIYEQYF.

This clonotype was counted at least ten times. The CDR3 nucleotides are TGTGCCAGCAGCTTAGGGACTTACTACGAGCAGTACTTC. It encodes CASSLGTYYEQYF. The rearrangement links TRBV7-2 to TRBJ2-7, with D possibly TRBD2 on 5 matching bases. CDR1 and CDR2 (germline): SGHTA, FQGNSA. CDR3 length: 13 residues. Trimming removed 1 base from V and 3 bases from J, with 7 bases in between.

This chain links TRBV20-1 with TRBJ2-1; TRBD2 matches 12 bases. V was clipped by 7 bases and J by 8 bases; unmatched bases: 9. The germline V gene has CDR1 DFQATT and CDR2 SNEGSKA (reference sequence). The CDR3 spans 14 residues. The CDR3 sequence is CSGVTSGRSDEQFF. The DNA for the CDR3 is TGCAGTGGCGTGACTAGCGGGAGATCGGATGAGCAGTTCTTC.

The chain links TRBV12-3 or TRBV12-4 to TRBJ2-1; 10 positions match TRBD2. V lost 8 bases to trimming and J lost 0 bases; unmatched junction nucleotides: 7. This CDR3 spans 16 amino acids. CDR3 loop: CASSLAGANSYNEQFF. The CDR3 DNA reads TGTGCCAGCTCCCTAGCGGGGGCCAACTCCTACAATGAGCAGTTCTTC.

This chain uses TRBV7-9 with TRBJ2-1, with 10 bases identical to TRBD2. CDR3 length: 15 residues. V gave up 6 bases and J gave up 4 bases; unmatched junction bases: 6. Germline V lookup: CDR1 SEHNR, CDR2 FQNEAQ (reference sequence). The CDR3 here is CASSAGTSVYNEQFF. In DNA, the CDR3 is TGTGCCAGCAGTGCCGGGACTAGCGTATACAATGAGCAGTTCTTC.

This clonotype occurred once. The CDR3 bases are TGTGCCAGCAGCCTCCCGGGATCTGGCTACACCTTC. Its protein is CASSLPGSGYTF. This chain connects TRBV7-6 to TRBJ1-2; D not certain. This CDR3 contains 12 residues. In germline, CDR1 is SGHVS, CDR2 FNYEAQ. Between the trimmed V and J ends, which lost 5 bases and 7 bases, there was a span of 11 bases.

This clonotype was observed a handful of times. The CDR3 here is CASSRTSGMVSYEQYF. CDR3 DNA: TGTGCCAGCAGCCGGACTAGCGGGATGGTATCCTACGAGCAGTACTTC. J is TRBJ2-7 and V is TRBV7-9; 12 positions match TRBD2. Germline V gene sequence: CDR1 SEHNR, CDR2 FQNEAQ (reference sequence). The CDR3 has 16 residues. V lost 5 bases to trimming and J lost 1 base; unmatched junction nucleotides: 6. Supplemented by reference TRBV7-9 and TRBJ2-7, the full variable domain reads DTGVSQNPRHKITKRGQNVTFRCDPISEHNRLYWYRQTLGQGPEFLTYFQNEAQLEKSRLLSDRFSAERPKGSFSTLEIQRTEQGDSAMYLCASSRTSGMVSYEQYFGPGTRLTVT.

This sequence joins TRBV5-6 and TRBJ2-3; D is undetermined. CDR1 is SGHDT, CDR2 YYEEEE, per germline. Trimming shortened V by 1 base and J by 0 bases, and 12 bases separated the two germline ends. The CDR3 consists of 16 residues. The CDR3 is CASSLLRATSTDTQYF. The CDR3, as DNA: TGTGCCAGCAGCTTGCTCCGGGCCACTAGCACAGATACGCAGTATTTT.

This clonotype was detected only a few times. The rearrangement joins TRBV7-2 to TRBJ2-5, with D unresolved. Germline lookup yields CDR1 SGHTA and CDR2 FQGNSA. This CDR3 is 13 amino acids long. V was clipped by 3 bases and J by 2 bases, with 7 bases between them. The CDR3 bases are TGTGCCAGCAGCTTCTTTCCACAAGAGACCCAGTACTTC. Translating gives CASSFFPQETQYF.

This clonotype came up many times. The CDR3 protein is CASRRLAGGGQETQYF. DNA for the CDR3: TGTGCCAGCAGACGACTAGCGGGGGGGGGGCAAGAGACCCAGTACTTC. The chain has TRBV2 and TRBJ2-5; TRBD2 matches at 14 bases. The CDR3 totals 16 residues. Unmatched junction bases numbered 5, after V lost 6 bases and J lost 2 bases. CDR1 is SNHLY and CDR2 is FYNNEI in the germline V gene.

This chain links TRBV20-1 with TRBJ2-7; TRBD1 is a possible D gene (6 bases). Germline CDR1 DFQATT, CDR2 SNEGSKA (reference sequence). This CDR3 has 13 residues. V lost 3 bases and J lost 7, with 16 bases in between. CDR3 DNA: TGCAGTGCTAGGGTACAGGGAACGGGTGAGCAGTACTTC. It yields the protein CSARVQGTGEQYF.